A single TCR beta chain is shown here with its context. No antigen is known for it. The germline gives CDR1 SGHNT, CDR2 YENEEA. V lost 6 bases and J lost 5; bases outside the gene matches: 7. CDR3 size: 14 residues. This sample was included in a study of blood T cells in healthy people across ages. A sample-barcoded 5' primer and a J-beta primer mix were used in a second PCR of about 7 to 12 cycles. Every sample returned 2.5 million or more CDR3-containing paired-end reads. Via MiXCR, TCRdb re-called the 5' RACE reads, giving one row per CDR3 protein. The table lists 800,000 or so distinct CDR3 sequences, around 50% of them singletons, with about a sixth in the top ten. Whole-study findings and limits: Naive T cell percentage strongly correlated with TCR beta diversity.

Healthy Caucasian individuals from Russia aged 6 to 90 were enrolled as donors. This TCR came from a man at least 80 years old in good health. Specimen: blood. This chain joins TRBV11-3 and TRBJ2-1; TRBD2 matches at 7 bases. CDR3 sequence: CASRQTGTNNEQFF. The CDR3 nucleotides are TGTGCCAGCAGGCAGACCGGGACTAACAATGAGCAGTTCTTC.